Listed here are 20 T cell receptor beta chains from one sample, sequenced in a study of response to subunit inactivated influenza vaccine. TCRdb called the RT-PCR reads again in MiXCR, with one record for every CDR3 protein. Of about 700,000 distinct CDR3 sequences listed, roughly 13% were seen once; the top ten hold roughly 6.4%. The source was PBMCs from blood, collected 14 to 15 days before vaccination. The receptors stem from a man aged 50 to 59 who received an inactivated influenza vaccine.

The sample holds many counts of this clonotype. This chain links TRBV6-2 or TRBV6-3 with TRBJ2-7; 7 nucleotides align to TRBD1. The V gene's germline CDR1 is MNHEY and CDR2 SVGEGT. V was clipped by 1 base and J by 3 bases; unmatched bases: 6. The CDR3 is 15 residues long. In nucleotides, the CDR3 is TGTGCCAGCAGTTACTTGACAGGGAACCTCTACGAGCAGTACTTC. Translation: CASSYLTGNLYEQYF.

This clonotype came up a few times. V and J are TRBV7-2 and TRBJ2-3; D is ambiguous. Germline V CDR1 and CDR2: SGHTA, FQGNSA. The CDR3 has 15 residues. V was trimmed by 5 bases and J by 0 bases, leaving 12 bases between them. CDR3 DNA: TGTGCCAGCAGCCCTGGGGTCTCTAGCACAGATACGCAGTATTTT. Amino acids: CASSPGVSSTDTQYF.

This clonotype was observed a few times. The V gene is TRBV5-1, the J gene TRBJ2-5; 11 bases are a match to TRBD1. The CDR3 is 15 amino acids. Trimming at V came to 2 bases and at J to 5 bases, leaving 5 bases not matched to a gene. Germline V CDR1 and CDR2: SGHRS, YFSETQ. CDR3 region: CASSFGQGALETQYF. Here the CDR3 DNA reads TGCGCCAGCAGCTTCGGACAGGGGGCTTTGGAGACCCAGTACTTC.

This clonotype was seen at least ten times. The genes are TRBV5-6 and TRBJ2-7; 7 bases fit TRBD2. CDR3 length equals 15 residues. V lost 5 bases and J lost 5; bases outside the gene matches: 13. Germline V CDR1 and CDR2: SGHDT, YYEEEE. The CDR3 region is CASSLFGGTIDEQYF. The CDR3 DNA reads TGTGCCAGCAGTTTGTTTGGGGGGACTATCGACGAGCAGTACTTC.

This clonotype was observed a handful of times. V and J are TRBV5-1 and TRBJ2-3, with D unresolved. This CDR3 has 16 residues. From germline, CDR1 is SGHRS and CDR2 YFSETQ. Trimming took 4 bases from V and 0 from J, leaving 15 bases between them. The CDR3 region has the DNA TGCGCCAGCAGCGAGGCCGGCCGGTCTAGCACAGATACGCAGTATTTT. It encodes CASSEAGRSSTDTQYF.

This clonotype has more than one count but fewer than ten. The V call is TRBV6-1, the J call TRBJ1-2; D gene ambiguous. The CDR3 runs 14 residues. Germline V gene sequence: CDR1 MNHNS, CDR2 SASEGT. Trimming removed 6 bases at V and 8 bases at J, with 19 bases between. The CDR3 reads CASSRRRGIGGYTF. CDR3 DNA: TGTGCCAGCAGCCGGCGCCGGGGAATAGGCGGCTACACCTTC.

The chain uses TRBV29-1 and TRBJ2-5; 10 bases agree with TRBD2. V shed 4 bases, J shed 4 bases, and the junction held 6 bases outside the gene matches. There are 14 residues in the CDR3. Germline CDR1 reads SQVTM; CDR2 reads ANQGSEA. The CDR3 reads CSVGASGSPETQYF. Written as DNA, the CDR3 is TGCAGCGTTGGAGCTAGCGGGAGCCCAGAGACCCAGTACTTC.

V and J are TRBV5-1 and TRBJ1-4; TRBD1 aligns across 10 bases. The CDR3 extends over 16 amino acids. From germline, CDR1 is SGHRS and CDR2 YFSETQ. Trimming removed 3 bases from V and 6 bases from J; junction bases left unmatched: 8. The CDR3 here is CASSSGRDRGYEKLFF. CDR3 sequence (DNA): TGCGCCAGCAGCTCGGGCCGGGACAGGGGTTATGAAAAACTGTTTTTT.

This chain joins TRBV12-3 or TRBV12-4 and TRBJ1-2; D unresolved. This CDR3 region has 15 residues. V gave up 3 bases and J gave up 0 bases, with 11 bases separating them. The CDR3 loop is CASSFGRRTNYGYTF. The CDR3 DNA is TGTGCCAGCAGTTTCGGACGGCGAACTAACTATGGCTACACCTTC.

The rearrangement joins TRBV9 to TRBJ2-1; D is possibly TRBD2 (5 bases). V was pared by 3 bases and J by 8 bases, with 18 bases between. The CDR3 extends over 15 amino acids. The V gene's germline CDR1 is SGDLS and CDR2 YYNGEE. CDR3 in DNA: TGTGCCAGCAGCGAGGGAGATGGGAGTGGGGATGAGCAGTTCTTC. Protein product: CASSEGDGSGDEQFF.

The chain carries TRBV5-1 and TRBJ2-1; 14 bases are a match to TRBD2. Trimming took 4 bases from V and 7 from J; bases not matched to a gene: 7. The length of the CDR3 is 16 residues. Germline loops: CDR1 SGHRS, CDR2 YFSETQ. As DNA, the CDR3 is TGCGCCAGCAGCCCGGGACTAGCGGGAGCAGGGAATGAGCAGTTCTTC. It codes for CASSPGLAGAGNEQFF.

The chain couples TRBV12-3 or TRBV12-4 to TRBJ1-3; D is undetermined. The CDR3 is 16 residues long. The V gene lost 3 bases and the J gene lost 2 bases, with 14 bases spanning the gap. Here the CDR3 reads CASSFVGVPAGNTIYF. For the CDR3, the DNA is TGTGCCAGCAGTTTTGTTGGGGTCCCGGCTGGAAACACCATATATTTT.

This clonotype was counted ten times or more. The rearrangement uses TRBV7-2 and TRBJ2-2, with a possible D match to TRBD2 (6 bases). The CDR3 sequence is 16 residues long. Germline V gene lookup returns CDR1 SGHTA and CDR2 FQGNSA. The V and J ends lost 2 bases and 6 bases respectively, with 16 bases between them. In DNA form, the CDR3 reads TGTGCCAGCAGCTTATTGGGATGGGAGGACGCCGGGGAGCTGTTTTTT. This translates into CASSLLGWEDAGELFF. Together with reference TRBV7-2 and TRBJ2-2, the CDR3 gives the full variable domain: GAGVSQSPSNKVTEKGKDVELRCDPISGHTALYWYRQSLGQGLEFLIYFQGNSAPDKSGLPSDRFSAERTGGSVSTLTIQRTQQEDSAVYLCASSLLGWEDAGELFFGEGSRLTVL.

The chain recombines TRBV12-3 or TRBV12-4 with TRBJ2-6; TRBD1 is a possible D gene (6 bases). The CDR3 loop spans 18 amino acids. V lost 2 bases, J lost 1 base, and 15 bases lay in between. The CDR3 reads CASSLNRVWMSGANVLTF. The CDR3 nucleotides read TGTGCCAGCAGTTTAAACAGGGTATGGATGTCTGGGGCCAACGTCCTGACTTTC.

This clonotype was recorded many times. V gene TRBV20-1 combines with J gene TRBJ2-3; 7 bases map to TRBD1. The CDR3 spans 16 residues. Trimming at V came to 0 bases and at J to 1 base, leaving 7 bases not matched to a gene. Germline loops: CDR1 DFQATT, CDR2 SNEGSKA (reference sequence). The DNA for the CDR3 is TGCAGTGCTAGAGATCCCGCAGGGGGACGCACAGATACGCAGTATTTT. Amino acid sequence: CSARDPAGGRTDTQYF.

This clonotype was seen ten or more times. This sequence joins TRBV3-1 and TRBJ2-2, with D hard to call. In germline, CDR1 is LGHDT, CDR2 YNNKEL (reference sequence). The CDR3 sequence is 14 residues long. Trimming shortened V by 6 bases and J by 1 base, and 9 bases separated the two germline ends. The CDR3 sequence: CASRPWGNTGELFF. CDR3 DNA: TGTGCCAGCAGGCCATGGGGGAACACCGGGGAGCTGTTTTTT.

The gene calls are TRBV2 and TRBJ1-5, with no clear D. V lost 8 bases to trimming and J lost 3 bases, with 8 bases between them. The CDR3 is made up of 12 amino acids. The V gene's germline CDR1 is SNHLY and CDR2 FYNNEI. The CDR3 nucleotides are TGTGCCAGCGCGGCAGACAATCAGCCCCAGCATTTT. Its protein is CASAADNQPQHF.

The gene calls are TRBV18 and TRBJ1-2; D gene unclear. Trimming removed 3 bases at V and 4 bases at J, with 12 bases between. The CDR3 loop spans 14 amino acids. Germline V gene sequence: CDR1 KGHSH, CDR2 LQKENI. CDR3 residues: CASSPGRSTYGYTF. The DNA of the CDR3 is TGTGCCAGCTCACCGGGCAGGTCGACCTATGGCTACACCTTC.

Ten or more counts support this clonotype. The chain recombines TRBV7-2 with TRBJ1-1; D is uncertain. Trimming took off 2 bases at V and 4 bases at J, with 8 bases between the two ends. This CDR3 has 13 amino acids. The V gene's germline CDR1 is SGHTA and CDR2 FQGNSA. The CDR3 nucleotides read TGTGCCAGCAGCTTAAAGGGCGGCACTGAAGCTTTCTTT. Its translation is CASSLKGGTEAFF.

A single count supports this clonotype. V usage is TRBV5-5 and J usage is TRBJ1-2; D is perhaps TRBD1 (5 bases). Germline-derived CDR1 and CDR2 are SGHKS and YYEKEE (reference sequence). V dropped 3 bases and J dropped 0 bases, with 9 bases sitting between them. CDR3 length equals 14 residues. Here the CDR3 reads CASSWDGANYGYTF. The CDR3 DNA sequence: TGTGCCAGCAGCTGGGACGGAGCTAACTATGGCTACACCTTC.